These 14 T cell receptor beta chains were sequenced from one sample in a study of T cell responses to AZD1222 COVID-19 vaccine (dated by TCRdb to the early 2020s). Libraries were built with the immunoSEQ multiplex PCR assay. Not all clones reach the TCRdb copy of this immuneACCESS table, which keeps in-frame sequences only. Checked studies attribute under half of the gap to unresolved V genes and leave the rest unexplained. This sample gives about 150,000 clones in total; about 88% of them show up just once. Of the sample, 3.1% is held by the ten largest clones. This specimen's time point label, per the study, means: baseline before first vaccination. The source material was peripheral blood, sampled on day 0 of AZD1222 vaccination. These receptors originate from an adult in good health.

This clone was detected only a few times. The chain employs TRBV9 and TRBJ1-6; unclear D gene. Trimming cost V 2 bases and J 8 bases, with 17 bases left between them. The CDR3 contains 16 residues. The germline gives CDR1 SGDLS, CDR2 YYNGEE. CDR3: CASSVGLDGRDSPLHF. In nucleotides, the CDR3 is TGTGCCAGCAGCGTGGGATTGGATGGGCGGGATTCACCCCTCCACTTT. Combining the CDR3 with reference TRBV9 and TRBJ1-6 gives the whole variable domain DSGVTQTPKHLITATGQRVTLRCSPRSGDLSVYWYQQSLDQGLQFLIQYYNGEERAKGNILERFSAQQFPDLHSELNLSSLELGDSALYFCASSVGLDGRDSPLHFGNGTRLTVT.

Comment on this clone: At one boundary the junction diverges from the germline segment, which might be a read error. The rearrangement joins TRBV6-5 to TRBJ2-5; 9 bases match TRBD2. The germline gives CDR1 MNHEY, CDR2 SVGAGI. CDR3 length equals 15 residues. The CDR3 sequence: CASSDSGTSIETQYF. DNA for the CDR3: TGTGCCAGCAGTGACTCCGGGACTAGCATTGAGACCCAGTACTTC.

The J gene is TRBJ1-5, the V gene TRBV5-6; 9 nucleotides agree with TRBD1. Per the germline V gene, CDR1 is SGHDT and CDR2 is YYEEEE. The junction had 2 bases not matched to a gene; V was cut back by 0 bases and J by 4 bases. The CDR3 sequence is 15 residues long. DNA for the CDR3: TGTGCCAGCAGCTTGGCACAGGGGGCGAATCAGCCCCAGCATTTT. Translation: CASSLAQGANQPQHF. Supplemented by reference TRBV5-6 and TRBJ1-5, the full variable domain reads DAGVTQSPTHLIKTRGQQVTLRCSPKSGHDTVSWYQQALGQGPQFIFQYYEEEERQRGNFPDRFSGHQFPNYSSELNVNALLLGDSALYLCASSLAQGANQPQHFGDGTRLSIL.

The chain couples TRBV6-2 or TRBV6-3 to TRBJ2-5; D is unclear. This CDR3 has 15 residues. Germline V gene lookup returns CDR1 MNHEY and CDR2 SVGEGT. V lost 1 base to trimming and J lost 1 base, with 10 bases between them. CDR3 coding DNA: TGTGCCAGCAGTTACTATCGCGGCATCCAAGAGACCCAGTACTTC. Translation gives CASSYYRGIQETQYF.

This chain connects TRBV6-5 to TRBJ1-2; D is possibly TRBD1 (5 bases). Germline CDR1 MNHEY, CDR2 SVGAGI. CDR3 size: 14 residues. V lost 5 bases, J lost 4 bases, and 14 bases lay in between. The CDR3 region is CASSPGGFGYGYTF. The CDR3, as DNA: TGTGCCAGCAGTCCCGGGGGGTTCGGCTATGGCTACACCTTC.

The CDR3 coding sequence is TGTGCTAGTGGTCTGGGACAGGGGAAGGAAGAGACCCAGTACTTC. Translation: CASGLGQGKEETQYF. The J gene is TRBJ2-5, the V gene TRBV12-5; 10 bases are shared with TRBD1. V lost 5 bases and J lost 3; bases outside the gene matches: 6. The CDR3 loop spans 15 amino acids. Germline CDR1 and CDR2: LGHNT and FRNRAP.

The chain uses TRBV28 and TRBJ1-6; 7 bases agree with TRBD1. Germline CDR1 is MDHEN and CDR2 is SYDVKM. The CDR3 is made up of 16 amino acids. J gave up 7 bases and V 4 bases, and 10 bases lay outside the gene matches. DNA of the CDR3: TGTGCCAGCAGTTGGTTAGTGGCAGGGGGGAATTCACCCCTCCACTTT. It encodes CASSWLVAGGNSPLHF.

V gene TRBV12-3 or TRBV12-4 combines with J gene TRBJ1-1; 9 bases map to TRBD1. The CDR3 is made up of 13 amino acids. J lost 11 bases, V lost 2 bases, and 6 bases had no gene match. The CDR3 DNA sequence: TGTGCCAGCAGTTTAAGGGACAGGGCGTTTGCTTTCTTT. Translated: CASSLRDRAFAFF.

The J gene is TRBJ2-2, the V gene TRBV5-4; 11 positions agree with TRBD2. The CDR3 consists of 17 residues. Germline V CDR1 and CDR2: SGHNT, YYREEE (reference sequence). V shed 0 bases and J 3 bases; nucleotides not matched to a gene: 4. As DNA, the CDR3 is TGTGCCAGCAGCTTGGGATCTAGCGGGGGGTACACCGGGGAGCTGTTTTTT. As protein: CASSLGSSGGYTGELFF. Together with reference TRBV5-4 and TRBJ2-2, the CDR3 gives the full variable domain: ETGVTQSPTHLIKTRGQQVTLRCSSQSGHNTVSWYQQALGQGPQFIFQYYREEENGRGNFPPRFSGLQFPNYSSELNVNALELDDSALYLCASSLGSSGGYTGELFFGEGSRLTVL.

The rearrangement uses TRBV19 and TRBJ1-2, with D possibly matching TRBD1 (6 bases). Trimming pared 5 bases from V and 0 bases from J, leaving 13 bases between. The CDR3 length is 15 residues. CDR1 and CDR2 (germline): LNHDA, SQIVND (reference sequence). This CDR3 is CASSPQGQSNYGYTF. The CDR3, as DNA: TGTGCCAGTAGTCCCCAAGGACAGTCTAACTATGGCTACACCTTC.

The J gene is TRBJ1-1, the V gene TRBV14, with D possibly TRBD1 on 5 matching bases. The germline V gene encodes CDR1 SGHDN and CDR2 FVKESK. The V end lost 10 bases, the J end lost 5 bases, and 29 bases lay between the germline ends. This CDR3 region has 17 residues. The CDR3 region has the DNA TGTGCCAACACCCGACCGCTCCCAGGGCCAACAAAGACTGAAGCTTTCTTT. Its protein is CANTRPLPGPTKTEAFF.

This clone was seen only once. This chain uses TRBV7-8 with TRBJ1-4; D unresolved. The V end was cut by 0 bases, the J end by 3 bases, with 11 bases between. The CDR3 has 16 residues. Germline lookup yields CDR1 SGHVS and CDR2 FQNEAQ. CDR3: CASSLALRGSNEKLFF. The CDR3 bases are TGTGCCAGCAGCTTAGCGCTGCGGGGTTCTAATGAAAAACTGTTTTTT. The full variable domain, rest sourced from reference TRBV7-8 and TRBJ1-4, is GAGVSQSPRYKVAKRGQDVALRCDPISGHVSLFWYQQALGQGPEFLTYFQNEAQLDKSGLPSDRFFAERPEGSVSTLKIQRTQQEDSAVYLCASSLALRGSNEKLFFGSGTQLSVL.

The table lists this clone with a count of one. V and J are TRBV5-4 and TRBJ1-2; TRBD1 matches at 7 bases. Losses at the gene ends were 5 bases for V and 5 bases for J; bases not matched to a gene: 9. Germline CDR1 and CDR2: SGHNT and YYREEE (reference sequence). The length of the CDR3 is 14 residues. The CDR3 is CASRLATGKYGYTF. Here the CDR3 DNA reads TGTGCCAGCAGACTGGCGACAGGGAAGTATGGCTACACCTTC.

About this clone: Different DNA sequences within this sample yield the same CDR3. V usage is TRBV10-3 and J usage is TRBJ1-2; D is perhaps TRBD1 (5 bases). Germline V gene lookup returns CDR1 ENHRY and CDR2 SYGVKD. The CDR3 loop spans 15 amino acids. V lost 0 bases to trimming and J lost 2 bases, with 10 bases between them. The CDR3 DNA sequence: TGTGCCATCAGTGAGTCCGGGGGATCCAACTATGGCTACACCTTC. Protein sequence: CAISESGGSNYGYTF.